These 27 T cell receptor beta chains originate from one sample sequenced in a study of shared clonotypes between healthy human individuals. The data were produced by immunoSEQ multiplex PCR, yet TCRdb's version contains in-frame clones alone and is incomplete. The table records under 850,000 clones, nearly 95% of them present only once. The naive CD8 fraction comprised CD45RO-negative cells positively selected for CCR7 and excluded terminally differentiated effector memory CD45RA+ cells. Material: naive CD8+ T cells sorted from blood. These receptors all come from a man aged 25-45 years in good health.

The J gene is TRBJ1-1, the V gene TRBV18; no reliable D call. There are 16 residues in the CDR3. The V gene's germline CDR1 is KGHSH and CDR2 LQKENI. Trimming stripped 0 bases from V and 5 bases from J, with 16 bases between. The CDR3 DNA reads TGTGCCAGCTCACCACCGAGTCAGGTTATCGTTACTGAAGCTTTCTTT. This codes for CASSPPSQVIVTEAFF. The complete variable domain, with remaining parts taken from reference TRBV18 and TRBJ1-1, reads NAGVMQNPRHLVRRRGQEARLRCSPMKGHSHVYWYRQLPEEGLKFMVYLQKENIIDESGMPKERFSAEFPKEGPSILRIQQVVRGDSAAYFCASSPPSQVIVTEAFFGQGTRLTVV.

The chain employs TRBV5-3 and TRBJ2-7; D uncertain. TRBV5-3 is an ORF for which the function is uncertain. V lost 0 bases and J 4 bases, leaving 11 bases between the germline ends. This CDR3 is 14 amino acids long. CDR3 amino acids: CARSLDGVWYEQYF. CDR3 coding DNA: TGTGCCAGAAGCTTGGATGGGGTGTGGTACGAGCAGTACTTC.

The V call is TRBV6-1, the J call TRBJ2-7; D perhaps matches TRBD1 (6 bases). The CDR3 is 14 amino acids. Germline-derived CDR1 and CDR2 are MNHNS and SASEGT. The V end lost 5 bases, the J end lost 4 bases, and 15 bases lay between the germline ends. This CDR3 reads CASSNRAQIYEQYF. The CDR3 nucleotides read TGTGCCAGCAGTAACAGGGCGCAGATATACGAGCAGTACTTC.

The V gene is TRBV4-3, the J gene TRBJ2-1, with 8 bases fitting TRBD1. Germline assignment: CDR1 LGHNA and CDR2 YSLEER. The CDR3 extends over 15 amino acids. V lost 4 bases, J lost 4 bases, and 6 bases stayed unmatched. DNA for the CDR3: TGCGCCAGCAGCCTAGGGACAGGTAATTACAATGAGCAGTTCTTC. Its protein product is CASSLGTGNYNEQFF.

The chain recombines TRBV6-1 with TRBJ1-5; 8 nucleotides agree with TRBD1. The length of the CDR3 is 15 residues. Trimming took 5 bases from V and 4 from J; bases not matched to a gene: 7. Germline-derived CDR1 and CDR2 are MNHNS and SASEGT. CDR3 nucleotides: TGTGCCAGCAGTCTTTTAGACAGGGGAAATCAGCCCCAGCATTTT. It encodes CASSLLDRGNQPQHF.

This clone was detected once. The CDR3 here is CATRLRGGETYEQYF. The CDR3 DNA reads TGTGCCACCCGACTAAGGGGAGGGGAAACCTACGAGCAGTACTTC. J is TRBJ2-7 and V is TRBV27; TRBD2 matches 7 bases. This CDR3 contains 15 residues. With V trimmed by 10 bases and J by 2 bases, 14 bases remained unmatched. Germline V gene sequence: CDR1 MNHEY, CDR2 SMNVEV (reference sequence).

The chain has TRBV7-2 and TRBJ2-5; TRBD1 agrees at 8 bases. The CDR3 length is 14 residues. Per germline, CDR1 SGHTA and CDR2 FQGNSA. V lost 4 bases, J lost 7 bases, and 8 bases stayed unmatched. CDR3 loop: CASSSRTGMRTQYF. CDR3 nucleotide sequence: TGTGCCAGCAGCTCCCGGACAGGGATGAGGACCCAGTACTTC.

Regarding this clone: Relative to the germline gene, one junction end is altered; a read error may explain this. This chain connects TRBV19 to TRBJ2-7; a possible D gene is TRBD2 (5 bases). CDR3 length: 14 amino acids. Germline CDR1 is LNHDA and CDR2 is SQIVND (reference sequence). The chain's CDR3 is CASSIVEVSSEQYF. In nucleotides, the CDR3 is TGTGCCAGTAGTATTGTGGAGGTCTCCTCCGAGCAGTACTTC. The full variable domain, completed using reference TRBV19 and TRBJ2-7, is DGGITQSPKYLFRKEGQNVTLSCEQNLNHDAMYWYRQDPGQGLRLIYYSQIVNDFQKGDIAEGYSVSREKKESFPLTVTSAQKNPTAFYLCASSIVEVSSEQYFGPGTRLTVT.

The J gene is TRBJ2-5, the V gene TRBV28; 13 bases fit TRBD2. Germline-derived CDR1 and CDR2 are MDHEN and SYDVKM. V dropped 6 bases and J dropped 3; count of bases not matched to a gene: 10. CDR3 length: 17 residues. CDR3 DNA sequence: TGTGCCAGCAGCCTACTAGCGGGAGGGGATTTAGAAGAGACCCAGTACTTC. Amino acid sequence: CASSLLAGGDLEETQYF.

V usage is TRBV19 and J usage is TRBJ1-2; D is undetermined. The CDR3 extends over 14 amino acids. Trimming removed 5 bases at V and 10 bases at J, with 20 bases between. Germline CDR1 is LNHDA and CDR2 is SQIVND (reference sequence). DNA for the CDR3: TGTGCCAGTAGTTTAACAGCGACACCCCAGGACTACACCTTC. It encodes CASSLTATPQDYTF.

This clone was seen only once. V is TRBV27 and J is TRBJ2-2; TRBD1 is a possible D gene (6 bases). V was pared by 3 bases and J by 7 bases, with 21 bases between. Germline CDR1 is MNHEY and CDR2 is SMNVEV (reference sequence). This CDR3 contains 17 residues. CDR3 coding DNA: TGTGCCAGCAGTTTCGTCCCAACCCAGGGGTTGAGCGGGGAGCTGTTTTTT. Protein: CASSFVPTQGLSGELFF.

The chain combines TRBV19 with TRBJ1-5; D call uncertain. Trimming stripped 4 bases from V and 4 bases from J, with 11 bases between. CDR1 is LNHDA, CDR2 SQIVND, per germline (reference sequence). The CDR3 sequence is 14 residues long. CDR3 sequence reads: CASSTWGLNQPQHF. CDR3 sequence (DNA): TGTGCCAGTAGTACCTGGGGTCTTAATCAGCCCCAGCATTTT.

The chain combines TRBV25-1 with TRBJ2-5, with D unresolved. V lost 7 bases, J lost 5 bases, and 11 bases lay in between. The V gene's germline CDR1 is MGHDK and CDR2 SYGVNS. This CDR3 region has 12 residues. This CDR3 is CASTKTSETQYF. The CDR3 nucleotides are TGTGCCAGCACTAAGACTTCCGAGACCCAGTACTTC. The complete variable domain, with remaining parts taken from reference TRBV25-1 and TRBJ2-5, reads EADIYQTPRYLVIGTGKKITLECSQTMGHDKMYWYQQDPGMELHLIHYSYGVNSTEKGDLSSESTVSRIRTEHFPLTLESARPSHTSQYLCASTKTSETQYFGPGTRLLVL.

This clone was picked up one time. The J gene is TRBJ2-7, the V gene TRBV11-2; 15 nucleotides align to TRBD2. In germline, CDR1 is SGHAT, CDR2 FQNNGV. Losses at the gene ends were 5 bases for V and 2 bases for J; bases not matched to a gene: 10. This CDR3 spans 18 amino acids. The chain's CDR3 is CASSQEGLAGGLTYEQYF. The CDR3 coding sequence is TGTGCCAGCAGCCAGGAGGGACTAGCGGGAGGACTTACCTACGAGCAGTACTTC.

On this clone itself: Additional DNA sequences in this sample encode the identical CDR3. J is TRBJ2-5 and V is TRBV15; 9 nucleotides align to TRBD2. Germline V lookup: CDR1 LNHNV, CDR2 YYDKDF (reference sequence). V lost 0 bases to trimming and J lost 5 bases; unmatched junction nucleotides: 4. This CDR3 region has 15 residues. This chain's CDR3 is CATSREAGGLETQYF. The CDR3 nucleotides read TGTGCCACCAGCAGAGAGGCGGGGGGGTTGGAGACCCAGTACTTC. Looking up the rest from reference TRBV15 and TRBJ2-5 gives the full variable domain: DAMVIQNPRYQVTQFGKPVTLSCSQTLNHNVMYWYQQKSSQAPKLLFHYYDKDFNNEADTPDNFQSRRPNTSFCFLDIRSPGLGDTAMYLCATSREAGGLETQYFGPGTRLLVL.

The chain has TRBV20-1 and TRBJ2-5, with no clear D. Between the trimmed V and J ends, which lost 1 base and 5 bases, there was a span of 5 bases. CDR1 is DFQATT, CDR2 SNEGSKA, per germline (reference sequence). The CDR3 totals 11 residues. The CDR3 region has the DNA TGCAGTGCTAGAGCGACGGAGACCCAGTACTTC. It codes for CSARATETQYF.

The chain joins TRBV7-9 to TRBJ2-7; 7 bases map to TRBD1. The CDR3 is made up of 13 amino acids. The junction had 4 bases not matched to a gene; V was cut back by 5 bases and J by 3 bases. CDR1 is SEHNR, CDR2 FQNEAQ, per germline (reference sequence). CDR3 bases: TGTGCCAGCAGCCAACAGGGGTACTACGAGCAGTACTTC. The encoded protein is CASSQQGYYEQYF.

The chain joins TRBV6-4 to TRBJ2-1; the D gene is possibly TRBD2 (6 bases). With 1 base removed from V and 7 bases from J, the gap between germline ends came to 11 bases. This CDR3 is 14 amino acids long. Germline assignment: CDR1 MRHNA and CDR2 SNTAGT. DNA of the CDR3: TGTGCCAGCAGTGACTTTCTTGGGGGGAATGAGCAGTTCTTC. This gives the protein CASSDFLGGNEQFF.

This chain connects TRBV27 to TRBJ2-3; tentative D call: TRBD1 (5 bases). Germline V gene sequence: CDR1 MNHEY, CDR2 SMNVEV (reference sequence). Deletions cut 5 bases from V and 2 bases from J, with 11 bases between. The CDR3 consists of 14 residues. The CDR3 spells CASSILTDTDTQYF. CDR3 bases: TGTGCCAGCAGTATTCTGACAGACACAGATACGCAGTATTTT.

The chain uses TRBV7-9 and TRBJ2-5; D unresolved. CDR1 is SEHNR, CDR2 FQNEAQ, per germline (reference sequence). This CDR3 region has 11 residues. With 7 bases removed from V and 5 bases from J, the gap between germline ends came to 8 bases. The CDR3 is CASTAEETQYF. The CDR3, as DNA: TGTGCCAGCACGGCAGAGGAGACCCAGTACTTC.

The V and J genes are TRBV10-1 and TRBJ2-5, with TRBD1 identical over 9 bases. Germline V gives CDR1 WNHNN, CDR2 SYGVQD (reference sequence). J lost 5 bases, V lost 5 bases, and 9 bases had no gene match. CDR3 length: 15 residues. The DNA for the CDR3 is TGCGCCAGCAGTCGAGGACAGGGGAGCTTGGAGACCCAGTACTTC. This translates into CASSRGQGSLETQYF.

The rearrangement links TRBV4-1 to TRBJ1-1; possibly TRBD1 for D (6 bases). Trimming pared 0 bases from V and 3 bases from J, leaving 11 bases between. Per germline, CDR1 MGHRA and CDR2 YSYEKL. The CDR3 length is 15 residues. Written as DNA, the CDR3 is TGCGCCAGCAGCCAAGATCCCGCAGGGGACACTGAAGCTTTCTTT. This sequence encodes CASSQDPAGDTEAFF.

The rearrangement uses TRBV11-2 and TRBJ2-1; D is undetermined. Trimming pared 2 bases from V and 7 bases from J, leaving 6 bases between. CDR3 size: 12 residues. CDR1 and CDR2 from the germline V gene are SGHAT and FQNNGV. For the CDR3, the DNA is TGTGCCAGCAGCTTAATCTTTAATGAGCAGTTCTTC. This translates into CASSLIFNEQFF.

J is TRBJ2-3 and V is TRBV11-2, with 9 positions matching TRBD2. CDR3 size: 17 residues. CDR1 and CDR2 from the germline V gene are SGHAT and FQNNGV. With V trimmed by 1 base and J by 2 bases, 7 bases remained unmatched. The DNA of the CDR3 is TGTGCCAGCAGCTTAGGGCGGGAGGGGGTCTACACAGATACGCAGTATTTT. It encodes CASSLGREGVYTDTQYF.

This clone was observed a single time. The genes are TRBV27 and TRBJ2-7, with 11 bases matching TRBD1. Germline-derived CDR1 and CDR2 are MNHEY and SMNVEV (reference sequence). The CDR3 is 16 residues long. The J segment lost 4 bases and the V segment lost 6 bases, leaving 11 bases of the junction unmatched. The CDR3 DNA is TGTGCCAGCAGACCGAGCCGGACAGGGGGCGCGTACGAGCAGTACTTC. Residues: CASRPSRTGGAYEQYF.

The chain employs TRBV6-1 and TRBJ2-7, with a tentative D call TRBD1 (6 bases). Germline assignment: CDR1 MNHNS and CDR2 SASEGT. V was pared by 4 bases and J by 3 bases, with 16 bases between. CDR3 length: 15 amino acids. CDR3 sequence: CASSVTTGFVYEQYF. CDR3 coding DNA: TGTGCCAGCAGTGTGACGACAGGCTTCGTCTACGAGCAGTACTTC.

With respect to this clone: Distinct nucleotide sequences in the sample also encode this CDR3. The J gene is TRBJ2-7, the V gene TRBV20-1; no firm D call. The CDR3 runs to 11 residues. The V gene's germline CDR1 is DFQATT and CDR2 SNEGSKA (reference sequence). V gave up 1 base and J gave up 3 bases, with 4 bases separating them. The CDR3 sequence is CSARVSYEQYF. DNA of the CDR3: TGCAGTGCTAGAGTCAGCTACGAGCAGTACTTC.